This T cell receptor (beta chain) was captured by sequencing in a study of cytomegalovirus exposure and HLA in healthy donors (dated by TCRdb to the late 2010s). Background for the entire study: An earlier analysis of about 530 of the donors reported 276 Gb of sequence data and 117 million unique TCR beta sequences obtained from approximately 180 million T cells. An early release covering around 630 HLA-typed donors comprised about 300 gigabases of sequencing data and tens of millions of unique TCR sequences. The genetic ancestry cluster associated with self-reported Caucasian donors included over 65% of the 398 genotyped donors. The study aimed to test whether signatures of past pathogen exposure could be identified by cataloging public T cell receptors. The study used immunosequencing to profile the T cell repertoires of around 600 subjects and linked those repertoires to cytomegalovirus serostatus. A separate validation cohort of some 130 different subjects was used in addition to the roughly 620-subject first cohort. To predict cytomegalovirus infection status, the study combined high-throughput TCR immunosequencing, statistical association of individual TCRs with disease status, and machine learning. In a later analysis, previously published TCR beta repertoires from some 640 donors were re-analyzed and high-resolution HLA genotyping was added so that TCR occurrence patterns could be studied. In the later analysis, no new phenotypic data were used to find candidate immune exposures; instead, reliance was placed on TCR beta sequences and their occurrence across donors. An earlier analysis of 587 of the donors applied high-throughput TCR beta sequencing to assess whether each TCR beta V gene segment acted as functional or pseudogenic. Donor age, sex, ethnicity and CMV serostatus were collected together with the repertoire data. In a later genetic analysis, genome-wide SNP genotypes for about 65% of the 666 donors were used, and that subset was treated as a discovery cohort. All discovery cohort repertoires had been generated on a single sequencing platform. HLA typing covered class I and class II loci at four-digit resolution. Typing coverage varied by locus: roughly 629-640 donors for A, B, C, DRB1 and DQB1; roughly 500 for DQA1; approximately 570 for DPA1; 450 to 480 for DPB1. Several DR-DQ haplotypes were handled as single units for association and clustering because linkage in the cohort was strong. On average, roughly 240,000 unique TCR beta nucleotide sequences were sequenced per donor among some 430 genotyped donors of the cohort, with roughly 20% of those sequences being non-productive.

In total, roughly 670 healthy bone marrow donors made up the cohort. At the time of sampling, every cohort member was nominally healthy, though immune exposures that went unrecorded were likely present. The donor tested CMV seropositive and was one of the 289 seropositive cohort members. A peripheral blood sample was collected from each donor, and TCR beta sequencing was performed on peripheral blood mononuclear cells. Genomic DNA was extracted from the blood cell samples with the Qiagen DNeasy Blood Extraction Kit. General findings and caveats noted by the study authors: Because counts were too low, under 20 rarely observed V segments, including chromosome 9 orphons, were left out of the earlier analysis of a few hundred of the donors. Linkage disequilibrium might explain the correlated functional status among segregating V segments, but an unknown experimental factor could not be ruled out. Compared with the roughly 670-donor mean, donors in an Asian-associated ancestry cluster had fewer N-insertions in productive TCRs, according to a later genetic analysis. The authors suggested that the approach could potentially be extended to other disease states and immunological phenotypes. An earlier analysis of around 500 of the donors showed that most TCR beta V segments appeared in productive rearrangements either about 87% or about 30% of the time, which broadly matched IMGT annotations. In this cohort, only TCR beta chains were sequenced, and detectable features were limited by the absence of alpha or paired-chain data. Specific HLA alleles were associated with over 15,000 TCR beta sequences at a false discovery rate of 0.05 in a later analysis. Three of the identified cytomegalovirus-associated TCR beta chains were confirmed in vitro to be specific for cytomegalovirus antigens. In a later analysis, HLA-associated TCR beta chains showed more clonal expansion and lower generation probabilities than non-associated chains that were equally common. Cytomegalovirus status was reported to be diagnosed by the classifier with high specificity and sensitivity in both the original and validation cohorts. A further reported finding was that TCR beta sequences accurately predicted the HLA-A and HLA-B alleles for most subjects in the first cohort. A later genetic analysis associated a missense DCLRE1C variant with V-gene and J-gene trimming of TCR beta chains, and an independent cohort replicated the association. A later analysis found that most CMV-associated TCR beta chains appeared HLA-restricted, with HLA associations seemingly driven largely by CMV exposure. In the study, around 160 TCR beta chains were listed as associated with cytomegalovirus. HLA typing was unavailable for some donors at each locus, so association tests used only the typed subset. According to a later analysis, parvovirus B19, influenza, CMV and Epstein-Barr virus appeared linked to several top co-occurrence clusters. When HLA alleles, especially DR and DQ, strongly co-occurred, TCR associations were difficult to assign to individual alleles. Sequencing depth was assumed to be roughly uniform across donors in the presence/absence analyses, though that assumption may not hold. A cluster of highly shared sequence variants was judged likely to represent a technical artifact of the sequencing pipeline. For the cohort, immune exposure information was limited to CMV serostatus. Most TCR sequences were observed very rarely across donors, whereas some public TCRs were present in many individuals. Because the 87-base-pair reads could not distinguish some IMGT-functional V segments, including TRBV6-2 and TRBV6-3, those segments were excluded. In a later analysis, the rate of TCR association differed among HLA loci, with DRB1 alleles having the most associated TCRs and HLA-C alleles having the fewest.

Measured from the cysteine to the phenylalanine, the CDR3 is 14 residues long. Only the CDR3 DNA stays, 42 bases, in frame from base 1. Germline trimming amounts to 3 bases on V and 4 bases on J, with 4 as the count of junction bases outside the gene matches. Per the germline V gene (reference sequence), MNHEY is the CDR1 and SMNVEV is the CDR2. To prepare the library, the immunoSEQ multiplex PCR assay was applied. The multiplex PCR relied on a mix of 60 forward primers for TCR Vbeta segments and 13 reverse primers for TCR Jbeta segments. The CDR3 region of rearranged TCR beta genes was amplified from genomic DNA with a multiplex PCR assay. The Illumina HiSeq System was used to sequence the amplified TCR beta libraries as 87-base-pair reads. The authors' pipeline ran thus. A later analysis tallied approximately 87 million unique TCR beta chains across the approximately 670 repertoires, and about 12 million of those chains were shared by two or more donors. Raw reads were error-corrected and collapsed into unique sequences by a nearest-neighbor algorithm in which closely related sequences were merged to remove PCR and sequencing errors. To assign V, D and J gene segments, CDR3 sequences were aligned to IMGT reference sequences. For a sequence to be retained, at least a six-nucleotide match to both a V gene segment and a J gene segment was required. Rearrangements were called productive when the CDR3 lacked stop codons and stayed in frame with V and J; all others were non-productive. CDR3 was defined according to IMGT convention as the region running from the second conserved V-encoded cysteine to the conserved J-encoded phenylalanine. The earlier analysis of approximately 590 of the donors excluded any sequence lacking an unambiguous match to a single V gene segment. An earlier analysis of approximately 590 of the donors classified V segments as functional when productive rearrangements were above 56.7% and as segregating when the standard deviation between donors was above 5%. A statistical classification framework was built to diagnose cytomegalovirus status from the catalog of TCR beta chain sequences. A later analysis assigned V and J genes by comparing TCR nucleotide sequences with IMGT/GENE-DB human TR gene sequences. In a later analysis, CDR3 sequences and most-parsimonious VDJ recombination scenarios were assigned using the TCRdist pipeline. A later analysis defined each TCR beta chain by its CDR3 amino acid sequence plus V-gene family, and excluded reads lacking a unique V-gene family. In a later analysis, 550 to 650 highly shared, low-generation-probability nucleotide sequences were removed to address suspected cross-contamination and a sequencing artifact. A later analysis calculated a clonal expansion index for each public chain from normalized within-repertoire ranks of inferred template counts. In a later analysis, generation probabilities were computed with a VDJ recombination model fitted to out-of-frame rearrangements, and the resulting probabilities were checked against IGoR. In a later analysis, hypergeometric tests were used to score TCR-TCR, TCR-HLA and TCR-CMV co-occurrence, with a repertoire-size bias correction applied to TCR pairs. In a later analysis, false discovery rates were estimated by permuting HLA or CMV assignments 20 times. In a later analysis, co-occurring TCRs were grouped with DBSCAN, and TCRdist sequence similarity was added when clustering was performed within HLA-allele-positive subsets. Repertoires with fewer than 30,000 or more than 120,000 public chains were left out of co-occurrence clustering, as were a few repertoires with anomalous nucleotide sharing. In TCRdb, the immuneACCESS table is reduced to in-frame sequences with V and J assigned. These tables do not hold every clone; where another copy was compared, an unresolved V gene accounts for under half, and the others remain unexplained. V, J and clone size derive from that table, while D and trimming were established from the DNA sequence. This sample gives about 110,000 clones in total; over 65% of them show up just once. The ten largest clones represent around 4.3% of the sample.

In the case of this clone: It lacks a known antigen. No clone much larger than this one lies a single base away; base qualities are absent.

This clonotype was obtained from a woman aged 40-49 years in good health and CMV-seropositive. The chain uses TRBV27 and TRBJ2-7; 9 of the junction bases match TRBD2. The sequenced sample consisted of PBMCs. The CDR3 reads as follows: CASSFGSGSYEQYF. The DNA reads as follows: TGTGCCAGCAGTTTTGGTAGCGGGAGTTACGAGCAGTACTTC.